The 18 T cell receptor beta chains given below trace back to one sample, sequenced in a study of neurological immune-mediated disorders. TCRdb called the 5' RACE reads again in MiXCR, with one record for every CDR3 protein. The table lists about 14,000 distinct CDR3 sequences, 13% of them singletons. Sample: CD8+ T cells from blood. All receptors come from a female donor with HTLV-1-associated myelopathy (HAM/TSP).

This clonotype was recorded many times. The CDR3 nucleotides are TGTGCCAGCAGTTTATTGGTTCCAGCGGGAGGCCAAGAGACCCAGTACTTC. This sequence encodes CASSLLVPAGGQETQYF. The V call is TRBV27, the J call TRBJ2-5; 9 bases match TRBD2. Germline trimming cut 1 base from V and 1 base from J; bases unmatched to any gene: 7. The CDR3 is 17 amino acids. CDR1 MNHEY and CDR2 SMNVEV come from the germline V gene (reference sequence).

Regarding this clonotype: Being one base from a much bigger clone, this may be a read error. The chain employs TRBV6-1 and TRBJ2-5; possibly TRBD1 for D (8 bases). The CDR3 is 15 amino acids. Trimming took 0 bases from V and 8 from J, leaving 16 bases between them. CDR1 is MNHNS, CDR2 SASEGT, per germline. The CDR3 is CASSEADRAGDTQYF. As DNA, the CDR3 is TGTGCCAGCAGTGAAGCGGACAGGGCGGGAGATACCCAGTACTTC.

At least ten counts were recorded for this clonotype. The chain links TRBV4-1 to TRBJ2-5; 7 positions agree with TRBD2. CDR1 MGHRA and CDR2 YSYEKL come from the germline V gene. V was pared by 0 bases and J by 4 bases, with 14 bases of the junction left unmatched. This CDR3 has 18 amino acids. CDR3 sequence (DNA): TGCGCCAGCAGCCAAGATCACGCGGGGGAGGGTTGGACAGAGACCCAGTACTTC. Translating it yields CASSQDHAGEGWTETQYF.

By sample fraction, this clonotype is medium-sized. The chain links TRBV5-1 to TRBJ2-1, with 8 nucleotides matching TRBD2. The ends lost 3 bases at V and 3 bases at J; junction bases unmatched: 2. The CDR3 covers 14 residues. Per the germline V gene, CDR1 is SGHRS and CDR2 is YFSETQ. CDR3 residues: CASSSSGGYNEQFF. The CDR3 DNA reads TGCGCCAGCAGCTCGAGCGGGGGCTACAATGAGCAGTTCTTC. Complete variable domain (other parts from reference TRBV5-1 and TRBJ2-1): KAGVTQTPRYLIKTRGQQVTLSCSPISGHRSVSWYQQTPGQGLQFLFEYFSETQRNKGNFPGRFSGRQFSNSRSEMNVSTLELGDSALYLCASSSSGGYNEQFFGPGTRLTVL.

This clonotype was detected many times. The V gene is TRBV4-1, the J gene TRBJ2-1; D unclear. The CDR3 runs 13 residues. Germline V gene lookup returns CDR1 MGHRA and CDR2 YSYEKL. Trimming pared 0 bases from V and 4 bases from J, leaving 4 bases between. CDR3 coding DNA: TGCGCCAGCAGCCAAGAAACGTACAATGAGCAGTTCTTC. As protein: CASSQETYNEQFF.

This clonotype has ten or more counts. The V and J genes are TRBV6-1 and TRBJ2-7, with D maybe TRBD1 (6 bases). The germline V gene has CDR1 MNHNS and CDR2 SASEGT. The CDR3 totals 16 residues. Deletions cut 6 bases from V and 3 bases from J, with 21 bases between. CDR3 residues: CASSTTVGQGNYEQYF. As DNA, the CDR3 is TGTGCCAGCAGCACTACAGTGGGGCAGGGGAACTACGAGCAGTACTTC.

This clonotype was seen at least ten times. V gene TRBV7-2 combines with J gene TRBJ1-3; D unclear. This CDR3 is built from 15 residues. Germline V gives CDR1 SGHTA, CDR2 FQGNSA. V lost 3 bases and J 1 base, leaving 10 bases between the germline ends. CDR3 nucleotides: TGTGCCAGCAGCTTGTCCGTCCAATCTGGAAACACCATATATTTT. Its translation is CASSLSVQSGNTIYF.

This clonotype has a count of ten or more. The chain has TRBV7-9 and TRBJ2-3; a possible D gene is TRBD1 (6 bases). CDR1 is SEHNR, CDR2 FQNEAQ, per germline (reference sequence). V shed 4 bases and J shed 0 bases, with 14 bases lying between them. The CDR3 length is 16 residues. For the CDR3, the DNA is TGTGCCAGCAGCTCGCGACAGGCCTCTAGCACAGATACGCAGTATTTT. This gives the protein CASSSRQASSTDTQYF.

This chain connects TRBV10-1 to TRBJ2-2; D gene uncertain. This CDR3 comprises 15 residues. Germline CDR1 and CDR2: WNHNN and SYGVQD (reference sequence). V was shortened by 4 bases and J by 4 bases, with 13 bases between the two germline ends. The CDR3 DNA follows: TGCGCCAGCAGTGGCGACATGGATTTCACCGGGGAGCTGTTTTTT. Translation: CASSGDMDFTGELFF.

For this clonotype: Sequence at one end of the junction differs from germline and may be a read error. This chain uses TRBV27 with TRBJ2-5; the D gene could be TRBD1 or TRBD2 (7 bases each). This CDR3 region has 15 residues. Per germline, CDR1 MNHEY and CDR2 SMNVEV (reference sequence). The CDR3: CVSRGRGRGEQTQYF. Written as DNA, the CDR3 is TGTGTCAGCAGAGGGAGGGGGCGAGGGGAACAGACCCAGTACTTC.

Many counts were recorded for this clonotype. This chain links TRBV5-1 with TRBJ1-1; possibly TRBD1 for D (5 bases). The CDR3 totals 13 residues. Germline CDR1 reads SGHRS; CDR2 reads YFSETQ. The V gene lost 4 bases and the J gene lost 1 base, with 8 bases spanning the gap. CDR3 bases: TGCGCCAGCAGCCTAGGGACGAACACTGAAGCTTTCTTT. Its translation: CASSLGTNTEAFF.

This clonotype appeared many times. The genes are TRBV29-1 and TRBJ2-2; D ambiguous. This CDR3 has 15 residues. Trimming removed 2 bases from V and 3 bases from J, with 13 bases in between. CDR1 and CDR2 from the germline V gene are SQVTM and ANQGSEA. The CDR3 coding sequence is TGCAGCGTTGAAATCCAAGAGCGAGACACCGGGGAGCTGTTTTTT. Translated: CSVEIQERDTGELFF.

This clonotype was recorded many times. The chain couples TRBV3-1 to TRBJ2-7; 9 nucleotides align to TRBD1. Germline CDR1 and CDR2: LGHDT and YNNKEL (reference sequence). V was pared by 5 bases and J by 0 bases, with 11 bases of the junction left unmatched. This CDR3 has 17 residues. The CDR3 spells CASSKRPGTGISYEQYF. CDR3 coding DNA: TGTGCCAGCAGCAAAAGACCCGGGACAGGGATCTCCTACGAGCAGTACTTC.

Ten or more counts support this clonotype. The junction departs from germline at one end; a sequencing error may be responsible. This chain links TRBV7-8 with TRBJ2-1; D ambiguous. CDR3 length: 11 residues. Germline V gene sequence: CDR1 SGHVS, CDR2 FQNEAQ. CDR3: CASSIINEQFF. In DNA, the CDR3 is TGTGCGAGCAGCATTATCAATGAGCAGTTCTTC.

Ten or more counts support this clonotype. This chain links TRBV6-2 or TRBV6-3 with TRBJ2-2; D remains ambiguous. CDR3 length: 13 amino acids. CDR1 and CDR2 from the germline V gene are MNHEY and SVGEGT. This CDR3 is CAARGGNTGELFF. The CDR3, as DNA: TGTGCAGCGCGTGGCGGGAACACCGGGGAGCTGTTTTTT.

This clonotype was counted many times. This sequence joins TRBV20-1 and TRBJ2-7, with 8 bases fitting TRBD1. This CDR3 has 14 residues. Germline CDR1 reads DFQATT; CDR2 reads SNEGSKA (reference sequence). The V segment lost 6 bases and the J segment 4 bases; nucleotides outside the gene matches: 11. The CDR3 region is CSARRDRSKYEQYF. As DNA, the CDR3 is TGCAGTGCCCGACGGGACAGGTCTAAATACGAGCAGTACTTC.

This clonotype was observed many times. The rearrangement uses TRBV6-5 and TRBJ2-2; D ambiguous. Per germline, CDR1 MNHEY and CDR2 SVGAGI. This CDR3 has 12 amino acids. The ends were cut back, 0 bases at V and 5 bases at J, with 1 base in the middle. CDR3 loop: CASSYSTGELFF. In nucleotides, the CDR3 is TGTGCCAGCAGTTACTCGACCGGGGAGCTGTTTTTT.

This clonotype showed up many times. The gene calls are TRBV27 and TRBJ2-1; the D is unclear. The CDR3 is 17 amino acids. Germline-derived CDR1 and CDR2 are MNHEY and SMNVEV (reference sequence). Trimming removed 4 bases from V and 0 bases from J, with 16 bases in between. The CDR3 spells CASSSNTDVSSYNEQFF. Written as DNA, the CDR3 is TGTGCCAGCAGTTCCAACACTGACGTAAGCTCCTACAATGAGCAGTTCTTC.